What follows is one T cell receptor (beta chain) and its context. Its antigen is currently unknown. TCRdb keeps only in-frame clones here, not all; method: immunoSEQ multiplex PCR. The table records approximately 84,000 clones, more than 85% of them present only once. This specimen comes from a study of OX40 agonist ivuxolimab in advanced cancers. Notes on the study in general: Individuals who were partial responders at 0.1-3.0 mg/kg had clonal expansion that ranked among the lowest.

V shed 3 bases and J shed 6 bases, with 12 bases lying between them. CDR3 length equals 14 residues. Germline CDR1 MDHEN, CDR2 SYDVKM. This sample comprised CD4+ or CD8+ T cells sorted from blood, obtained in a trial of the OX40 agonist ivuxolimab. This clonotype originated in an adult with an advanced solid tumor such as melanoma, head and neck, liver or kidney cancer. V gene TRBV28 combines with J gene TRBJ2-4; D not certain. CDR3 region: CASSFQARLNIQYF. The CDR3 DNA reads TGTGCCAGCAGTTTTCAGGCTAGGTTAAACATTCAGTACTTC.